Below are 21 T cell receptor beta chains sequenced from a single sample in a study of blood T cell repertoires in COVID-19. Data came from immunoSEQ multiplex PCR; TCRdb stores just in-frame clones and leaves some out. This sample has 250,000 to 350,000 clones, with 90% found just once. Sequencing input: PBMCs or T cells enriched from blood (not recorded which). These receptors were taken from a woman in her 30s who had recovered from COVID-19.

The V and J genes are TRBV6-5 and TRBJ2-7, with D maybe TRBD2 (5 bases). The CDR3 contains 14 residues. Germline V gene sequence: CDR1 MNHEY, CDR2 SVGAGI. V lost 0 bases, J lost 3 bases, and 9 bases lay in between. The CDR3 DNA follows: TGTGCCAGCAGTTACTCTTCAGGAGGCTACGAGCAGTACTTC. Translated: CASSYSSGGYEQYF.

This clone is a singleton in its sample. DNA for the CDR3: TGTGCCAGTAGCTACGGCGGGGGCTCCTACAATGAGCAGTTCTTC. Translated: CASSYGGGSYNEQFF. The chain has TRBV19 and TRBJ2-1; 7 bases map to TRBD2. Germline V gene lookup returns CDR1 LNHDA and CDR2 SQIVND (reference sequence). Germline trimming cut 6 bases from V and 0 bases from J; bases unmatched to any gene: 5. CDR3 size: 15 residues.

The rearrangement uses TRBV28 and TRBJ1-2, with a weak D call TRBD1 (6 bases). CDR3 length: 13 residues. V shed 7 bases and J shed 3 bases, with 12 bases lying between them. The germline CDR1 and CDR2 sequences are MDHEN and SYDVKM. DNA of the CDR3: TGTGCCAGCACCTCAGGACAGTACTATGGCTACACCTTC. This encodes CASTSGQYYGYTF.

The rearrangement uses TRBV24-1 and TRBJ2-5; D unresolved. Trimming removed 0 bases at V and 2 bases at J, with 6 bases between. Germline CDR1 KGHDR, CDR2 SFDVKD. The CDR3 length is 14 residues. CDR3 residues: CATSDLVQQETQYF. The CDR3 nucleotides read TGTGCCACCAGTGATTTGGTACAACAAGAGACCCAGTACTTC.

The gene calls are TRBV14 and TRBJ2-7, with 11 bases matching TRBD2. The CDR3 sequence is 16 residues long. With V trimmed by 4 bases and J by 2 bases, 7 bases remained unmatched. CDR1 and CDR2 (germline): SGHDN, FVKESK. CDR3 nucleotides: TGTGCCAGCAGCCTGCTGACTAGCGGGGTCCCCTACGAGCAGTACTTC. It encodes CASSLLTSGVPYEQYF.

This rearrangement joins TRBV7-2 to TRBJ2-3; TRBD2 matches 11 bases. From germline, CDR1 is SGHTA and CDR2 FQGNSA. This CDR3 has 16 residues. V was clipped by 2 bases and J by 6 bases; unmatched bases: 7. CDR3 DNA sequence: TGTGCCAGCAGCTTAAGACTAGCGGGGCCGGCGGATACGCAGTATTTT. Protein: CASSLRLAGPADTQYF.

The rearrangement links TRBV19 to TRBJ1-1; D may be TRBD1 (6 bases). Germline V gene data show CDR1 as LNHDA and CDR2 as SQIVND (reference sequence). The germline V and J ends were trimmed by 5 bases and 1 base, with 14 bases remaining between them. The CDR3 has 15 residues. CDR3 sequence reads: CASSVMDSSNTEAFF. The CDR3 nucleotides read TGTGCCAGTAGTGTTATGGACAGTTCGAACACTGAAGCTTTCTTT.

The J gene is TRBJ2-1, the V gene TRBV19, with 7 bases matching TRBD2. Germline V gene sequence: CDR1 LNHDA, CDR2 SQIVND (reference sequence). The CDR3 length is 16 residues. V gave up 8 bases and J gave up 0 bases; unmatched junction bases: 10. The CDR3 loop reads CASGPVGRSSYNEQFF. The CDR3 DNA is TGTGCCAGTGGCCCCGTCGGGAGGAGCTCCTACAATGAGCAGTTCTTC. The full variable domain, rest sourced from reference TRBV19 and TRBJ2-1, is DGGITQSPKYLFRKEGQNVTLSCEQNLNHDAMYWYRQDPGQGLRLIYYSQIVNDFQKGDIAEGYSVSREKKESFPLTVTSAQKNPTAFYLCASGPVGRSSYNEQFFGPGTRLTVL.

This rearrangement joins TRBV7-9 to TRBJ1-6; D remains unclear. The CDR3 totals 14 residues. Trimming cost V 3 bases and J 5 bases, with 8 bases left between them. The germline CDR1 and CDR2 sequences are SEHNR and FQNEAQ (reference sequence). This chain's CDR3 is CASSFSGNNSPLHF. As DNA, the CDR3 is TGTGCCAGCAGCTTCTCAGGAAATAATTCACCCCTCCACTTT.

The chain joins TRBV9 to TRBJ1-1; D call uncertain. There are 18 residues in the CDR3. Deletions cut 0 bases from V and 2 bases from J, with 20 bases between. Germline CDR1 reads SGDLS; CDR2 reads YYNGEE. The DNA of the CDR3 is TGTGCCAGCAGCGTAGACACACTTGGGGATGGGAGCAACACTGAAGCTTTCTTT. Its protein is CASSVDTLGDGSNTEAFF. Complete variable domain (other parts from reference TRBV9 and TRBJ1-1): DSGVTQTPKHLITATGQRVTLRCSPRSGDLSVYWYQQSLDQGLQFLIQYYNGEERAKGNILERFSAQQFPDLHSELNLSSLELGDSALYFCASSVDTLGDGSNTEAFFGQGTRLTVV.

This sequence joins TRBV7-2 and TRBJ2-1; D may be TRBD2 (5 bases). The CDR3 is 15 amino acids. V shed 6 bases and J shed 6 bases, with 18 bases lying between them. Germline CDR1 is SGHTA and CDR2 is FQGNSA. This CDR3 reads CASRPPDSGLNEQFF. DNA for the CDR3: TGTGCCAGCAGACCCCCGGACTCCGGGCTCAATGAGCAGTTCTTC.

This chain uses TRBV30 with TRBJ2-7; 8 bases are a match to TRBD2. V lost 0 bases and J lost 2; bases outside the gene matches: 9. The CDR3 sequence is 16 residues long. CDR1 and CDR2 (germline): GTSNPN, SVGIG (reference sequence). The CDR3 spells CAWSVGGRTDAYEQYF. CDR3 sequence (DNA): TGTGCCTGGAGTGTAGGCGGGAGGACCGACGCCTACGAGCAGTACTTC.

This sequence joins TRBV28 and TRBJ1-1; D is unclear. The length of the CDR3 is 15 residues. V lost 6 bases to trimming and J lost 1 base, with 15 bases between them. Germline CDR1 reads MDHEN; CDR2 reads SYDVKM. CDR3 sequence (DNA): TGTGCCAGCAGACGCCCGGGTTTGTCGAACACTGAAGCTTTCTTT. Protein product: CASRRPGLSNTEAFF.

This clone appeared a single time. The chain carries TRBV4-2 and TRBJ1-2; 9 bases align to TRBD1. The CDR3 is 14 amino acids. V shed 0 bases, J shed 7 bases, and the junction held 3 bases outside the gene matches. Per germline, CDR1 LGHNA and CDR2 YNFKEQ. The CDR3 loop reads CASSQETGGSGYTF. The DNA of the CDR3 is TGTGCCAGCAGCCAAGAGACAGGGGGTAGTGGCTACACCTTC.

Comments on this clone: This same CDR3 is encoded by further DNA sequences in the sample. The genes are TRBV30 and TRBJ1-5; TRBD1 matches at 7 bases. CDR3 size: 14 residues. Germline lookup yields CDR1 GTSNPN and CDR2 SVGIG (reference sequence). Trimming cost V 0 bases and J 2 bases; bases outside gene matches: 1. As DNA, the CDR3 is TGTGCCTGGAGTGTAGGACAGGGCAATCAGCCCCAGCATTTT. Translated, it gives CAWSVGQGNQPQHF.

This clone has just a few counts. This chain connects TRBV7-9 to TRBJ2-3; D ambiguous. The CDR3 totals 12 residues. The germline V gene encodes CDR1 SEHNR and CDR2 FQNEAQ (reference sequence). The V and J ends lost 5 bases and 4 bases respectively, with 7 bases between them. The CDR3 bases are TGTGCCAGCAGCCAGATGGCAGATACGCAGTATTTT. Translated, it gives CASSQMADTQYF.

The V call is TRBV28, the J call TRBJ2-3; perhaps TRBD1 as D (6 bases). The CDR3 extends over 16 amino acids. CDR1 is MDHEN and CDR2 is SYDVKM in the germline V gene. The V gene lost 2 bases and the J gene lost 0 bases, with 12 bases spanning the gap. This CDR3 is CASSLRAGASTDTQYF. In nucleotides, the CDR3 is TGTGCCAGCAGTTTAAGAGCAGGGGCGAGCACAGATACGCAGTATTTT. The entire variable domain, with the rest obtained from reference TRBV28 and TRBJ2-3, is as follows: DVKVTQSSRYLVKRTGEKVFLECVQDMDHENMFWYRQDPGLGLRLIYFSYDVKMKEKGDIPEGYSVSREKKERFSLILESASTNQTSMYLCASSLRAGASTDTQYFGPGTRLTVL.

The chain employs TRBV27 and TRBJ2-7; TRBD2 agrees at 9 bases. V was pared by 5 bases and J by 2 bases, with 7 bases of the junction left unmatched. Germline lookup yields CDR1 MNHEY and CDR2 SMNVEV (reference sequence). The CDR3 spans 15 residues. CDR3: CASSASSGRTYEQYF. The CDR3 region has the DNA TGTGCCAGCAGTGCTAGTAGCGGGAGAACCTACGAGCAGTACTTC.

This clone has just one count. The gene calls are TRBV6-2 or TRBV6-3 and TRBJ2-5, with no clear D. V lost 6 bases to trimming and J lost 4 bases, with 9 bases between them. CDR1 is MNHEY, CDR2 SVGEGT, per germline. The CDR3 is 12 residues long. The CDR3, as DNA: TGTGCCAGCAGCCCGTCGGGAGAGACCCAGTACTTC. Translating gives CASSPSGETQYF.

The gene calls are TRBV18 and TRBJ1-5; tentative D call: TRBD1 (6 bases). V shed 2 bases and J shed 1 base, with 12 bases lying between them. Germline V lookup: CDR1 KGHSH, CDR2 LQKENI. The length of the CDR3 is 16 residues. The chain's CDR3 is CASSPGGARSNQPQHF. CDR3 bases: TGTGCCAGCTCACCAGGGGGGGCTAGGAGCAATCAGCCCCAGCATTTT. Supplemented by reference TRBV18 and TRBJ1-5, the full variable domain reads NAGVMQNPRHLVRRRGQEARLRCSPMKGHSHVYWYRQLPEEGLKFMVYLQKENIIDESGMPKERFSAEFPKEGPSILRIQQVVRGDSAAYFCASSPGGARSNQPQHFGDGTRLSIL.

This sequence joins TRBV24-1 and TRBJ2-7; TRBD2 is a possible D gene (5 bases). The CDR3 extends over 13 amino acids. Germline loops: CDR1 KGHDR, CDR2 SFDVKD. V was clipped by 0 bases and J by 6 bases, with 8 bases between them. In DNA form, the CDR3 reads TGTGCCACCAGTGATTTGGGAGGAGTCGAGCAGTACTTC. Translated, it gives CATSDLGGVEQYF.